Included here is one T cell receptor (beta chain) sequence, with context. Trimming shortened V by 2 bases and J by 7 bases, and 6 bases separated the two germline ends. The CDR3 sequence is 13 residues long. Clones were read by immunoSEQ multiplex PCR, and TCRdb kept only the in-frame ones, dropping some. Among about 220,000 clones, around 85% were seen once, and the ten largest hold over 2%. These data are taken from a study of blood T cell repertoires in COVID-19. Overall study context: Sample material is recorded as cDNA or gDNA derived from T cells, B-cell-depleted T cells, or PBMCs.

J is TRBJ1-6 and V is TRBV12-3 or TRBV12-4; D remains unclear. The TCR sequence derives from a woman between 70 and 85 years old with COVID-19, enrolled during active disease. Sample: peripheral blood. CDR3 in amino acids: CASSLQENSPLHF. The CDR3 DNA reads as TGTGCCAGCAGTTTACAGGAAAATTCACCCCTCCACTTT.